This TCR beta chain came from a study of CD8 T cells in ankylosing spondylitis. Study-level findings and limits: Clones tied to disease were said to be significantly enriched in matched ankylosing spondylitis synovial fluid.

Germline values: CDR1 SNHLY, CDR2 FYNNEI. This CDR3 spans 14 amino acids. V was clipped by 8 bases and J by 9 bases, with 20 bases between them. This clonotype was seen ten or more times. Its matching antigen is unknown. One entry per CDR3 protein results from TCRdb running MiXCR on the 5' RACE reads. The sample carries 300,000 to 400,000 distinct CDR3 sequences, approximately 10% recorded once. The chain combines TRBV2 with TRBJ2-1; TRBD1 might be the D (5 bases). The clonotype originates from a female donor with ankylosing spondylitis or in good health (not recorded which). Sequencing was carried out using blood, either unsorted or a sorted T cell fraction (not recorded which). CDR3 bases: TGTGCCAGCCGTCGGGCGCAAAGTGACAGTGAGCAGTTCTTC. Translation gives CASRRAQSDSEQFF.